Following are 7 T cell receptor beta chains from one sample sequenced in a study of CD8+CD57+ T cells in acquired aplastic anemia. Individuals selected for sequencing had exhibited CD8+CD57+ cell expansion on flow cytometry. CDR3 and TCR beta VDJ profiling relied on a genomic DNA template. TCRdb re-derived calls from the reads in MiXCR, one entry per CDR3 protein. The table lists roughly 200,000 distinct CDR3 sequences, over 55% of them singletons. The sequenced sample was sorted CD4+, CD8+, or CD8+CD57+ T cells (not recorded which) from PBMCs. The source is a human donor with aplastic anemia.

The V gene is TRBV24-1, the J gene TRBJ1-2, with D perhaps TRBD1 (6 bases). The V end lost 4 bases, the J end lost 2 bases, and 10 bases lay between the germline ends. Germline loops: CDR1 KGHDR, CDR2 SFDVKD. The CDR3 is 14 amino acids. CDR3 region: CATSDWTVNYGYTF. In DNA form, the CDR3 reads TGTGCCACCAGTGACTGGACAGTAAACTATGGCTACACCTTC.

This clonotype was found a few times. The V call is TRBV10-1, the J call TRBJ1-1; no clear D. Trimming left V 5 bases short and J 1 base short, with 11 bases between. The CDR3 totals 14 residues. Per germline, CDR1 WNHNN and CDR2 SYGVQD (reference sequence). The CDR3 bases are TGCGCCAGCAGTCCAGCGGACGGGAACACTGAAGCTTTCTTT. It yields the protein CASSPADGNTEAFF.

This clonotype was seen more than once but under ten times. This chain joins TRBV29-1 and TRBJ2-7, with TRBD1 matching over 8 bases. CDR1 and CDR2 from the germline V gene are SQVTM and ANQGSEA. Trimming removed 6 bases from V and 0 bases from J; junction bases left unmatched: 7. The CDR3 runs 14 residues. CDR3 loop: CSVGTGGVSYEQYF. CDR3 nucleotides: TGCAGCGTCGGGACAGGTGGCGTCTCCTACGAGCAGTACTTC.

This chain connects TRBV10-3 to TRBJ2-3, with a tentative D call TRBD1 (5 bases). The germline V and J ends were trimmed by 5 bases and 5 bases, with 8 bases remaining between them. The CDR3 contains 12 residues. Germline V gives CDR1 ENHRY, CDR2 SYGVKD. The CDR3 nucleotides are TGTGCCATCAGTCCAGGGTTAGATACGCAGTATTTT. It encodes CAISPGLDTQYF.

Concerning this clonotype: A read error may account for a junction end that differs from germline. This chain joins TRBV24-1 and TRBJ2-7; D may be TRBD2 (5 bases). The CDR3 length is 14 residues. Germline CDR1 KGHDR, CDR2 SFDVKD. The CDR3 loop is CATSDLRSTGELYF. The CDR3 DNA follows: TGTGCCACCAGTGATTTGCGAAGCACCGGGGAGCTGTACTTC.

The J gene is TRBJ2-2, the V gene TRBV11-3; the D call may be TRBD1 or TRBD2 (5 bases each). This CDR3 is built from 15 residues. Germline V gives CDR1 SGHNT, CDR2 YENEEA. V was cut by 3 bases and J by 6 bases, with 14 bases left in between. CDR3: CASSLVGALAGELFF. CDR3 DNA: TGTGCCAGCAGCTTGGTCGGGGCCCTCGCCGGGGAGCTGTTTTTT.

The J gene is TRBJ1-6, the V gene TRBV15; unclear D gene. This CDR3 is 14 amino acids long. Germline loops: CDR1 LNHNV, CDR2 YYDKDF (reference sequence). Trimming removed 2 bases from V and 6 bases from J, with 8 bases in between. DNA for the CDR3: TGTGCCACCAGCAGACCGACCTTTAATTCACCCCTCCACTTT. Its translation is CATSRPTFNSPLHF.